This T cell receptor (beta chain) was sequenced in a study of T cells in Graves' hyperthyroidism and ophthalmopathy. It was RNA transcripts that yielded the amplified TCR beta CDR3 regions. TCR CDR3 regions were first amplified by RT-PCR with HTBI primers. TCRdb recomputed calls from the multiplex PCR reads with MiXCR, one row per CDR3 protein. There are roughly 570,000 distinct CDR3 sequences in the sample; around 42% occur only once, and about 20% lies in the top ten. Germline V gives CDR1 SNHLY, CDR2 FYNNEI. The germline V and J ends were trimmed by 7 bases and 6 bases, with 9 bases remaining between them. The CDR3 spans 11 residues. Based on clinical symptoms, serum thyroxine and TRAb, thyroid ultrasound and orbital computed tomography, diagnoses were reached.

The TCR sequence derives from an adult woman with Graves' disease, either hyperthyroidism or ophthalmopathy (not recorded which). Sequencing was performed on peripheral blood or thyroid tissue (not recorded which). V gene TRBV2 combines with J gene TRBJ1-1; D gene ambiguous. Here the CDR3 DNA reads TGTGCCAGCACCCGCTGGGCTGAAGCTTTCTTT. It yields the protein CASTRWAEAFF.